The rows below give T cell receptor beta chains drawn from one sample of a study of shared clonotypes between healthy human individuals. Measured with immunoSEQ multiplex PCR; TCRdb has only the in-frame clones, and not every one. The sample contains approximately 530,000 clones, around 96% of which appear only once. Sample: naive CD4+ T cells sorted from blood. Receptor source: a woman between 25 and 40 years old in good health. Each CDR3 is given with its conserved first and last residue. The order of the fields is V gene, clone size, J gene, D gene, CDR3 DNA, CDR3 protein. The D gene is left open where the match is weak. Clone size is shown for a subset of rows, as once, few, many or a class of expanded clone.

>TRBV4-1|NA|TRBJ2-1|NA
TGCGCCAGCAGCCAAGATAGGGTCTTAGGGGGCAATGAGCAGTTCTTC
CASSQDRVLGGNEQFF
>TRBV6-1|NA|TRBJ1-5|TRBD1
TGTGCCAGCAGTGCCTCCGGGACAGGGGCTAGAAATCAGCCCCAGCATTTT
CASSASGTGARNQPQHF
>TRBV6-6|NA|TRBJ1-2|NA
TGTGCCAGCCGGGACGGGTCCTATGGCTACACCTTC
CASRDGSYGYTF
>TRBV5-6|NA|TRBJ2-3|TRBD2
TGTGCCAGCAGCTTGGCCGGGTTAGCGGGGGGCACAGATACGCAGTATTTT
CASSLAGLAGGTDTQYF
>TRBV5-1|NA|TRBJ1-3|NA
TGCGCCAGCAGCTTGGGGTCGCCCGTGTTGGGAAACACCATATATTTT
CASSLGSPVLGNTIYF
>TRBV15|NA|TRBJ1-3|NA
TGTGCCACCAGCAGACCCGGACTGAACCCATCCCGCTCTGGAAACACCATATATTTT
CATSRPGLNPSRSGNTIYF
>TRBV29-1|once|TRBJ2-1|TRBD2
TGCAGCGTTGTCCATGGGACTAGCGGGTCTTACAATGAGCAGTTCTTC
CSVVHGTSGSYNEQFF
>TRBV28|NA|TRBJ1-5|NA
TGTGCCAGCAGTTTAGCAGGGCATACCGTCCGCAATCAGCCCCAGCATTTT
CASSLAGHTVRNQPQHF
>TRBV28|NA|TRBJ2-7|TRBD2
TGTGCCAGCAGTTTACCGACTAGCAGGCACGAGCAGTACTTC
CASSLPTSRHEQYF
>TRBV6-1|NA|TRBJ2-7|TRBD1
TGTGCCAGCAGTGAGATCTGGGACAGGGGGAACGAGCAGTACTTC
CASSEIWDRGNEQYF
>TRBV7-9|NA|TRBJ2-5|NA
TGTGCCAGCAGCTTAGTTTTTGTGACAAAAGAGACCCAGTACTTC
CASSLVFVTKETQYF
>TRBV30|NA|TRBJ1-5|NA
TGTGCCTGGGCGTTGGGGAGCAATCAGCCCCAGCATTTT
CAWALGSNQPQHF
>TRBV7-7|NA|TRBJ2-1|TRBD2
TGTGCCAGCAGCTCCTCTAGCGGGTCGGGGAATGAGCAGTTCTTC
CASSSSSGSGNEQFF
>TRBV7-9|NA|TRBJ2-7|TRBD2
TGTGCCAGCAGCTTAGGGTGGACTAGCGGGGCCTACGATGGGCAGTACTTC
CASSLGWTSGAYDGQYF
>TRBV10-1|NA|TRBJ2-7|TRBD2
TGCGCCAGCAGTGTGGCGGGAGGTGACGAGCAGTACTTC
CASSVAGGDEQYF
>TRBV7-3|NA|TRBJ2-7|NA
TGTGCCAGCAGCTTATTAGGGCCCAGGGGCGAGCAGTACTTC
CASSLLGPRGEQYF
>TRBV5-8|NA|TRBJ1-4|TRBD1
TGTGCCAGCAGCCTGGAGGGGGCACGGCCTAATGAAAAACTGTTTTTT
CASSLEGARPNEKLFF
>TRBV5-8|NA|TRBJ2-3|NA
TGTGCCAGCAGCTTGGCCGGGGGCTACACAGATACGCAGTATTTT
CASSLAGGYTDTQYF
>TRBV5-4|NA|TRBJ2-5|TRBD2
TGTGCCAGCAGAAATGGGGGGACTAGCGGGAGTTGGCGAGAGACCCAGTACTTC
CASRNGGTSGSWRETQYF
>TRBV28|NA|TRBJ1-6|NA
TGTGCCAGCAGTTTGAACAGCGGGGATTCACCCCTCCACTTT
CASSLNSGDSPLHF
>TRBV7-2|NA|TRBJ2-7|TRBD1
TGTGCCAGCAGCTTTAGACAGGGGGCTTACGAGCAGTACTTC
CASSFRQGAYEQYF
>TRBV5-4|NA|TRBJ2-7|NA
TGTGCCAGCAGTGGACCCCCGGGGTCTGAGTTCTACGAGCAGTACTTC
CASSGPPGSEFYEQYF
>TRBV5-4|NA|TRBJ2-6|TRBD1
TGTGCCAGCAGCTGGCGGGACAGGGCTGGGGCCAACGTCCTGACTTTC
CASSWRDRAGANVLTF
>TRBV27|NA|TRBJ1-1|TRBD1
TGTGCCAGCAGTTTATTCCCTCCGACAGGGCGGAACACTGAAGCTTTCTTT
CASSLFPPTGRNTEAFF
>TRBV2|NA|TRBJ2-6|NA
TGTGCCAGCAGTGATGACAGGGAGGGCTCTGGGGCCAACGTCCTGACTTTC
CASSDDREGSGANVLTF
>TRBV10-3|NA|TRBJ2-5|NA
TGTGCCATCAGTGCTCGAACGAAGTGGGGGGCGCTGTTCGAAGAGACCCAGTACTTC
CAISARTKWGALFEETQYF